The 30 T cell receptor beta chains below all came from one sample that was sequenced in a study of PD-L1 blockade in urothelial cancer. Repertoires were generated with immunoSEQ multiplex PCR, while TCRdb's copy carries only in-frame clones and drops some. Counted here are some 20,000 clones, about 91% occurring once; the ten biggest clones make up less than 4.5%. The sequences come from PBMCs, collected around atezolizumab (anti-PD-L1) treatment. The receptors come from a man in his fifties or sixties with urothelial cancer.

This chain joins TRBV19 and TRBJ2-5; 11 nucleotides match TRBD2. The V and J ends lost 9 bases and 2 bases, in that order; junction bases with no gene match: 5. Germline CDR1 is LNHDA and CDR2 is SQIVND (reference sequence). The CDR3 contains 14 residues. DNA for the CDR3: TGTGCCAGCAGGTGGACTAGCGGGCAAGAGACCCAGTACTTC. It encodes CASRWTSGQETQYF.

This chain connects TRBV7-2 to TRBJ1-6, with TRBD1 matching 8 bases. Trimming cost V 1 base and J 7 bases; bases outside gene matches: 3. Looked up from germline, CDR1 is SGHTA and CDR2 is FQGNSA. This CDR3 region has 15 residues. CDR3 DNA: TGTGCCAGCAGCTTAGGGACAGGGCGGAATTCACCCCTCCACTTT. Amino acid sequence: CASSLGTGRNSPLHF.

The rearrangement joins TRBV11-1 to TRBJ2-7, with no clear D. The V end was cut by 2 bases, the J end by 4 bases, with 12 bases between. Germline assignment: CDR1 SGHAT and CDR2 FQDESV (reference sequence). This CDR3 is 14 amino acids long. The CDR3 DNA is TGTGCCAGCAGCTTACAACCGACTCCTTACGAGCAGTACTTC. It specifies CASSLQPTPYEQYF.

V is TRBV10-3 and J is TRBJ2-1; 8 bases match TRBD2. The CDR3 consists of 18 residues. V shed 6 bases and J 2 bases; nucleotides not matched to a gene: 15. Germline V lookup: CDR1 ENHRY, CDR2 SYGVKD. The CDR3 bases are TGTGCCATCAGGGACCTTGGAGGGCTAGCGGGCACCTACAATGAGCAGTTCTTC. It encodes CAIRDLGGLAGTYNEQFF.

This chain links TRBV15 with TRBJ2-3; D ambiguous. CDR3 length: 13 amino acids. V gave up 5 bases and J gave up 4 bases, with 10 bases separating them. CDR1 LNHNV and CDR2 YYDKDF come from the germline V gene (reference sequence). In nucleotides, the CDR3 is TGTGCCACCAGCCTCATAAGCGCAGATACGCAGTATTTT. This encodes CATSLISADTQYF.

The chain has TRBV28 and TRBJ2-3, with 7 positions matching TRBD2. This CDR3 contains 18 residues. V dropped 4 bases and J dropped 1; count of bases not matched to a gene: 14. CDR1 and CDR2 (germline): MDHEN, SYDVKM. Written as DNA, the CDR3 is TGTGCCAGCAGTTCCCCCCTAGGAGCGGGATGGGGCACAGATACGCAGTATTTT. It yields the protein CASSSPLGAGWGTDTQYF. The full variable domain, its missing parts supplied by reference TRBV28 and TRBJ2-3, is DVKVTQSSRYLVKRTGEKVFLECVQDMDHENMFWYRQDPGLGLRLIYFSYDVKMKEKGDIPEGYSVSREKKERFSLILESASTNQTSMYLCASSSPLGAGWGTDTQYFGPGTRLTVL.

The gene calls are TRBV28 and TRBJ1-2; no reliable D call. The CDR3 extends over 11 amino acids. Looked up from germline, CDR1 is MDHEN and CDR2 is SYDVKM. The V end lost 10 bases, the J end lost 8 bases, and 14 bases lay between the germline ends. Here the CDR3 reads CATRITSGYTF. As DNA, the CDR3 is TGTGCCACCCGGATCACTAGCGGCTACACCTTC.

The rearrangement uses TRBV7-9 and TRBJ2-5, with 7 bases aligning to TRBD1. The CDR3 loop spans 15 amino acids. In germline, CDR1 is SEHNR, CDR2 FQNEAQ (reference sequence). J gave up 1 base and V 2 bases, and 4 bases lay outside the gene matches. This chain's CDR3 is CASSLRQGFQETQYF. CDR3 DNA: TGTGCCAGCAGCTTAAGACAGGGATTCCAAGAGACCCAGTACTTC.

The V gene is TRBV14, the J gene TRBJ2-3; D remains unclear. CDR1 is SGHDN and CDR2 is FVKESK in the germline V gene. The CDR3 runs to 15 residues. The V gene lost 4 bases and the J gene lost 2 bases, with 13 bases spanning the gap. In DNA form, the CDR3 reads TGTGCCAGCAGCCCGGCAGGCCGATCCACAGATACGCAGTATTTT. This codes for CASSPAGRSTDTQYF.

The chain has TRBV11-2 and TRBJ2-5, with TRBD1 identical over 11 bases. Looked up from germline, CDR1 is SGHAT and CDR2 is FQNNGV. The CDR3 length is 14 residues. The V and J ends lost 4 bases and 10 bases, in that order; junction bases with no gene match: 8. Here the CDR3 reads CASSSSTGTGGQYF. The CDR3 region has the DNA TGTGCCAGCAGCTCATCAACCGGGACAGGGGGCCAGTACTTC.

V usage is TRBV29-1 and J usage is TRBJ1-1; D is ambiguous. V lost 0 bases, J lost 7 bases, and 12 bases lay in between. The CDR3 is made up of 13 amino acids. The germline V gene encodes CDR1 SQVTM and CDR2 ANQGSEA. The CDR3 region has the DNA TGCAGCGTTGAAGAACCCCTTGGCAGTGAAGCTTTCTTT. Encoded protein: CSVEEPLGSEAFF.

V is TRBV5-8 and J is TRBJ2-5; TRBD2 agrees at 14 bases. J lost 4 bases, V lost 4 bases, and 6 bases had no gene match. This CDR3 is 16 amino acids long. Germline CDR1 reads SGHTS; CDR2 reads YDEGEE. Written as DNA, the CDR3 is TGTGCCAGCAGCCCGGGACTAGCGGGAGTTGTAGAGACCCAGTACTTC. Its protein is CASSPGLAGVVETQYF.

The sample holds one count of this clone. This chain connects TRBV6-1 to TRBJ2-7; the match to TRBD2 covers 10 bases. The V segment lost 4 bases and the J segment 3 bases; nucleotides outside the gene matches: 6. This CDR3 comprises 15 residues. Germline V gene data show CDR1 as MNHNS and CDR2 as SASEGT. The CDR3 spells CASSALAGSHYEQYF. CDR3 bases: TGTGCCAGCAGTGCACTAGCGGGGTCCCACTACGAGCAGTACTTC.

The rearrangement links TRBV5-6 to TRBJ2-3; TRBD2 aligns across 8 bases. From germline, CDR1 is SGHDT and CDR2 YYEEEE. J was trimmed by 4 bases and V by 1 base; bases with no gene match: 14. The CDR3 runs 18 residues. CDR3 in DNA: TGTGCCAGCAGCTTGAGTCTCGGGGGGGCGCAGGACCCAGATACGCAGTATTTT. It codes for CASSLSLGGAQDPDTQYF.

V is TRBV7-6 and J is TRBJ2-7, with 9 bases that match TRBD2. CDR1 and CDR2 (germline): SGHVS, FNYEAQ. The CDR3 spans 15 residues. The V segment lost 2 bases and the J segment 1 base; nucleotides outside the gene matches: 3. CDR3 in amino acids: CASSLTAGGSYEQYF. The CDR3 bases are TGTGCCAGCAGCTTAACGGCGGGAGGGTCCTACGAGCAGTACTTC.

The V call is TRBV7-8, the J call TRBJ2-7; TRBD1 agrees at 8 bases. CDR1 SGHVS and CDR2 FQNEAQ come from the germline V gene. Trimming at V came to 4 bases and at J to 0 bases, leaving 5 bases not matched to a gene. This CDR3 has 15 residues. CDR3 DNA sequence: TGTGCCAGCAGCTCGTGGACAGGGAGCTCCTACGAGCAGTACTTC. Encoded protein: CASSSWTGSSYEQYF.

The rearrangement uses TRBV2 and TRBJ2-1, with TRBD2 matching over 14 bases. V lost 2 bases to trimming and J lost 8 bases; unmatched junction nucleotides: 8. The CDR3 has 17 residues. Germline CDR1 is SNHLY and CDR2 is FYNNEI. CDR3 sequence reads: CASSESGLAGAYHEQFF. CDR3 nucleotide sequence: TGTGCCAGCAGTGAATCGGGACTAGCGGGAGCGTACCATGAGCAGTTCTTC.

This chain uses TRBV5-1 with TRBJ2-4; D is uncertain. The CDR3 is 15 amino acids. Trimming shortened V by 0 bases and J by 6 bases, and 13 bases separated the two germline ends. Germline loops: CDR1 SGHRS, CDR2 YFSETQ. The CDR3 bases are TGCGCCAGCAGCTTGGCCGCAGGTTTGGCAAACATTCAGTACTTC. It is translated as CASSLAAGLANIQYF.

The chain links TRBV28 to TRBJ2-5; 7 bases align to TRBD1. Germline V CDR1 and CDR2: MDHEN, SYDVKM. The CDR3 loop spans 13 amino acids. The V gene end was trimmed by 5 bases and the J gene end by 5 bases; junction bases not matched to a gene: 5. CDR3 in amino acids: CASSDTGVETQYF. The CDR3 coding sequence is TGTGCCAGCAGTGATACAGGGGTGGAGACCCAGTACTTC.

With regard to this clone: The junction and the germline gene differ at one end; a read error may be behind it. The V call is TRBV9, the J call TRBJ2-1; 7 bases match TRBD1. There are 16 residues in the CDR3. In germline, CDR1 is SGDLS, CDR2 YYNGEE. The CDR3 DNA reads TGTGCCAGCACCGTACAGGGGAGAATTGAAGACAATGAGCAGTTCTTC. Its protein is CASTVQGRIEDNEQFF.

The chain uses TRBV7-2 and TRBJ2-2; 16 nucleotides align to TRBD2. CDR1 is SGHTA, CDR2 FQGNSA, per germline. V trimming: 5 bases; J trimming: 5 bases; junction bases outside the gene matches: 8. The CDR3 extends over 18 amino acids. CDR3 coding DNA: TGTGCCAGCAGCCGGGGACTAGCGGGGGGGCCTTTGACCGGGGAGCTGTTTTTT. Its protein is CASSRGLAGGPLTGELFF.

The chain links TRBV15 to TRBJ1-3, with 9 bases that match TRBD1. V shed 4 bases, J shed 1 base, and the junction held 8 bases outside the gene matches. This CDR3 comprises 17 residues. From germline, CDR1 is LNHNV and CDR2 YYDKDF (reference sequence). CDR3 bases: TGTGCCACCAGCATCAGACAGGGGGTTAGTTCTGGAAACACCATATATTTT. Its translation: CATSIRQGVSSGNTIYF.

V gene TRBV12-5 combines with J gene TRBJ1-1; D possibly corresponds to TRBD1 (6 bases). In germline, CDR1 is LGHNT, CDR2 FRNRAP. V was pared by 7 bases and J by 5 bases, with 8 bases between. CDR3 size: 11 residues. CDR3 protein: CASVDRTEAFF. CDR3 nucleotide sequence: TGTGCTAGTGTGGACAGAACTGAAGCTTTCTTT. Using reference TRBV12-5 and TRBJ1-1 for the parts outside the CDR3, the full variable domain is DARVTQTPRHKVTEMGQEVTMRCQPILGHNTVFWYRQTMMQGLELLAYFRNRAPLDDSGMPKDRFSAEMPDATLATLKIQPSEPRDSAVYFCASVDRTEAFFGQGTRLTVV.

CDR3 nucleotides: TGTGCCAGCAGTCTACAGGGGAACCCCTATGGCTACACCTTC. This sequence encodes CASSLQGNPYGYTF. The rearrangement links TRBV27 to TRBJ1-2; TRBD1 matches 7 bases. V shed 5 bases and J 4 bases; nucleotides not matched to a gene: 7. CDR3 length equals 14 residues. The germline V gene encodes CDR1 MNHEY and CDR2 SMNVEV (reference sequence).

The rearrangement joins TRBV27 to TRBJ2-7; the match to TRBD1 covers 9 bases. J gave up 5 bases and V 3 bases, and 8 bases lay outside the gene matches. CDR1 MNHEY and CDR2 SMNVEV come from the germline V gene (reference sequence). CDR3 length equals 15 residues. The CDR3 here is CASSFRDRAINEQYF. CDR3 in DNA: TGTGCCAGCAGTTTCCGGGACAGGGCGATCAACGAGCAGTACTTC.

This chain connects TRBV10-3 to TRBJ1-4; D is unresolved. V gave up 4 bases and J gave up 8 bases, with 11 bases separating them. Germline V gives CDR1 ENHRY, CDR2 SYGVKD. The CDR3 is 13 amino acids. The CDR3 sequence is CAISGGLREKLFF. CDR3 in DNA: TGTGCCATCAGTGGCGGGTTAAGGGAAAAACTGTTTTTT.

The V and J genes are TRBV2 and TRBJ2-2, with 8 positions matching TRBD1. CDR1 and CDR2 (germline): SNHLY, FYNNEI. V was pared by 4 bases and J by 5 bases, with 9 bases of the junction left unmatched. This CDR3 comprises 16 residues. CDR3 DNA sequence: TGTGCCAGCAGTGTCCCCGACAGGGGCCCTACCGGGGAGCTGTTTTTT. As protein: CASSVPDRGPTGELFF.

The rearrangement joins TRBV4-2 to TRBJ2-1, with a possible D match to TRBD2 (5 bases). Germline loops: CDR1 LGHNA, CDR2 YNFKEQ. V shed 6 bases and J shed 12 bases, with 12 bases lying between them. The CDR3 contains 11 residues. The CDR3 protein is CASRSREGQFF. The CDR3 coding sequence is TGTGCCAGCAGATCGAGGGAAGGGCAGTTCTTC.

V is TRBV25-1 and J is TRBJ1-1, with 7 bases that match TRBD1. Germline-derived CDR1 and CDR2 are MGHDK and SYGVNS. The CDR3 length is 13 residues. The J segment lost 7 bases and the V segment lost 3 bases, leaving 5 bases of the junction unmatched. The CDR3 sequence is CASSEYRGYEAFF. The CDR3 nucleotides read TGTGCCAGCAGTGAGTACAGGGGATATGAAGCTTTCTTT.

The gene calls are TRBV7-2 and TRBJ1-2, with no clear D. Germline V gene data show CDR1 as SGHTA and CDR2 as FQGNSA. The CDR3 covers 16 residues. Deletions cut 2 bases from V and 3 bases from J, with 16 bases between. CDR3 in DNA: TGTGCCAGCAGCTTAAGACCGTCTGGGCTCCACTATGGCTACACCTTC. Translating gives CASSLRPSGLHYGYTF.